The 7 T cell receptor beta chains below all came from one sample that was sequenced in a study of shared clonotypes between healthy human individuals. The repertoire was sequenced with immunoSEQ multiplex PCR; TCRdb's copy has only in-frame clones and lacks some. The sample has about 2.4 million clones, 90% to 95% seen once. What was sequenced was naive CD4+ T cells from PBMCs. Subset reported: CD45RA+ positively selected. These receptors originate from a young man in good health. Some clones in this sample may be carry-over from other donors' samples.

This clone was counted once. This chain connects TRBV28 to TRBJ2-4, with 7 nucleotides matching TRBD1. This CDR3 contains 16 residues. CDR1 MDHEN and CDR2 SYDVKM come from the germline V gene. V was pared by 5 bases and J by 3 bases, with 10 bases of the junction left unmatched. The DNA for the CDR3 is TGTGCCAGCAGTAATAAGGGGGCGAAGGACAAAAACATTCAGTACTTC. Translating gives CASSNKGAKDKNIQYF.

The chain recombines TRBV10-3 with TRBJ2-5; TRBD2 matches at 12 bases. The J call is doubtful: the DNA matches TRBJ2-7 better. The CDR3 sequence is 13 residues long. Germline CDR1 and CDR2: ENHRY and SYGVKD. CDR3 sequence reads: CASGLAGSYEQYF. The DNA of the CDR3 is TGTGCCAGCGGACTAGCGGGATCCTACGAGCAGTACTTC.

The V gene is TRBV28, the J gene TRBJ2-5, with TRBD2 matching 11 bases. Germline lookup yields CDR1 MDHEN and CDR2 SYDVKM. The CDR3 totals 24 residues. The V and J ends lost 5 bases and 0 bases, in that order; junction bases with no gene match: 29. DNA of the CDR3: TGTGCCAGCAGTCGTGGTAGCCTCGGACATCAGGGGGCTAGACTAGCGGGGAACCAAGAGACCCAGTACTTC. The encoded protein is CASSRGSLGHQGARLAGNQETQYF.

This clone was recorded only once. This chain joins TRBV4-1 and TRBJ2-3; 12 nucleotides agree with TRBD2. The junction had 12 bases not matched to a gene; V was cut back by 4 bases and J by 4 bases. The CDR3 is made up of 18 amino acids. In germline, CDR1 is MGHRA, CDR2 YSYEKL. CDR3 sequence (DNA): TGCGCCAGCAGCCCCGCTGGACTAGCGGGAAAGCCCCCAGATACGCAGTATTTT. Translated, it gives CASSPAGLAGKPPDTQYF.

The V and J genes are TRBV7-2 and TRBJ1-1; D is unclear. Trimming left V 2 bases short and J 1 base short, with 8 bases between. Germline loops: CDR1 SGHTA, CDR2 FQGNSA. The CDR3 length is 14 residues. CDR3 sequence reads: CASSLTGSNTEAFF. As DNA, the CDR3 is TGTGCCAGCAGCTTAACGGGTTCGAACACTGAAGCTTTCTTT.

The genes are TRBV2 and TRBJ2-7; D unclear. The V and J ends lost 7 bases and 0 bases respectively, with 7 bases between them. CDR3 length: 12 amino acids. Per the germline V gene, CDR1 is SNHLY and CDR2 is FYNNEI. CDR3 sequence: CASTRSSYEQYF. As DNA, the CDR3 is TGTGCCAGCACCAGGAGCTCCTACGAGCAGTACTTC. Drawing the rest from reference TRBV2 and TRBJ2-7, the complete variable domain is EPEVTQTPSHQVTQMGQEVILRCVPISNHLYFYWYRQILGQKVEFLVSFYNNEISEKSEIFDDQFSVERPDGSNFTLKIRSTKLEDSAMYFCASTRSSYEQYFGPGTRLTVT.

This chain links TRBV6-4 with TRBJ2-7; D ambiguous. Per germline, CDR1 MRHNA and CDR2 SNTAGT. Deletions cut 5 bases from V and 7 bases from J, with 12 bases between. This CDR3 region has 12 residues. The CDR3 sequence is CASSCQCLEQYF. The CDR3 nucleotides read TGTGCCAGCAGTTGCCAGTGTTTAGAGCAGTACTTC.